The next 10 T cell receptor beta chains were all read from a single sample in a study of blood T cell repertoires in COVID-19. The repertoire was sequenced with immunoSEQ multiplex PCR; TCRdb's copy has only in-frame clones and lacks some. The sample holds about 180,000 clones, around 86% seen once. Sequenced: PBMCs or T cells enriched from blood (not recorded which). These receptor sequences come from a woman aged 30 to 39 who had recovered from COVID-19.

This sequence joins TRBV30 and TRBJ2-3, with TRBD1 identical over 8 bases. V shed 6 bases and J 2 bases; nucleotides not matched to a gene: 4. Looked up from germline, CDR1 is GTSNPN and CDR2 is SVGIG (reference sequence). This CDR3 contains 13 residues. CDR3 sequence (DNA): TGTGCCTGTACAGGGGGGAACACAGATACGCAGTATTTT. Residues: CACTGGNTDTQYF.

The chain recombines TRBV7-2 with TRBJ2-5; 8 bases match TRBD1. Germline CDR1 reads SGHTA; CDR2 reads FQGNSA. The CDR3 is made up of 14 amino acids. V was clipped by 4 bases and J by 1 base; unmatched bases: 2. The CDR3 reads CASSSDRGQETQYF. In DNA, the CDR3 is TGTGCCAGCAGCTCAGACAGGGGCCAAGAGACCCAGTACTTC.

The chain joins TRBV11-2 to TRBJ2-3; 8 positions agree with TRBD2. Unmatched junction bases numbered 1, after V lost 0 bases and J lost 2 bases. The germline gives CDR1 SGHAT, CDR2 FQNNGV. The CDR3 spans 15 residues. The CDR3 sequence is CASSLELADTDTQYF. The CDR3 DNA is TGTGCCAGCAGCTTAGAACTAGCGGACACAGATACGCAGTATTTT.

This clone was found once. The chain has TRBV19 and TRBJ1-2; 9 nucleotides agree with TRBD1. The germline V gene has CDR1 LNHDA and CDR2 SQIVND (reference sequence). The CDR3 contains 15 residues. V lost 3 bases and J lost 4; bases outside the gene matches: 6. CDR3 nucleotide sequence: TGTGCCAGTAGTATTGGGACAGGGAATTCCTATGGCTACACCTTC. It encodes CASSIGTGNSYGYTF.

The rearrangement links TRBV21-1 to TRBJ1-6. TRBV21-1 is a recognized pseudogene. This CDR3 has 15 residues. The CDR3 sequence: CASSTWDCHNSPLHF. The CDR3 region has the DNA TGTGCCAGCAGCACTTGGGACTGCCATAATTCACCCCTCCACTTT.

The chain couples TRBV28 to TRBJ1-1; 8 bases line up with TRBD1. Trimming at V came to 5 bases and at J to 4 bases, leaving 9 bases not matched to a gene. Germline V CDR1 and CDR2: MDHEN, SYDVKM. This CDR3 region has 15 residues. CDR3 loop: CASSPATGEGTEAFF. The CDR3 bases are TGTGCCAGCAGTCCGGCGACAGGGGAGGGCACTGAAGCTTTCTTT.

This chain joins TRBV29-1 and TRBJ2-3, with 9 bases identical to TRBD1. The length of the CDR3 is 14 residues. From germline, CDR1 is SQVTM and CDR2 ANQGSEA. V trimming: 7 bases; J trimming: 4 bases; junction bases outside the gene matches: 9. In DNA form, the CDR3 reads TGCAGCGCCCGGGACAGGGTGGGTCCAGATACGCAGTATTTT. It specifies CSARDRVGPDTQYF.

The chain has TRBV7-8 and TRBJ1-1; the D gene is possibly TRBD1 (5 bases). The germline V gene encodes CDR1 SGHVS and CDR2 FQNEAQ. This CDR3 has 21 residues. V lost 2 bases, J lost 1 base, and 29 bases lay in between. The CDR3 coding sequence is TGTGCCAGCAGCTTAACGTATTTCGGACACCGAAAGAATCTTTGGAACACTGAAGCTTTCTTT. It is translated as CASSLTYFGHRKNLWNTEAFF.

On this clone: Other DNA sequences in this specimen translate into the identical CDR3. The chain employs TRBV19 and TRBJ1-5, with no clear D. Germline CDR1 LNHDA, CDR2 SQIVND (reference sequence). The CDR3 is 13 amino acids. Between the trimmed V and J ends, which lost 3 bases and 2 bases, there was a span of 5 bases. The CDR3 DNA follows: TGTGCCAGTAGTATTCCGGGCAATCAGCCCCAGCATTTT. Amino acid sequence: CASSIPGNQPQHF.

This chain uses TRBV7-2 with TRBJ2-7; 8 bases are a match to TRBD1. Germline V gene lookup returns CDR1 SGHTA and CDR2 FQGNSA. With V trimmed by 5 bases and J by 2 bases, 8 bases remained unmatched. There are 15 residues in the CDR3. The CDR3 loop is CASSLRQGPTYEQYF. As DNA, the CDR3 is TGTGCCAGCAGCCTCCGACAGGGGCCGACCTACGAGCAGTACTTC.